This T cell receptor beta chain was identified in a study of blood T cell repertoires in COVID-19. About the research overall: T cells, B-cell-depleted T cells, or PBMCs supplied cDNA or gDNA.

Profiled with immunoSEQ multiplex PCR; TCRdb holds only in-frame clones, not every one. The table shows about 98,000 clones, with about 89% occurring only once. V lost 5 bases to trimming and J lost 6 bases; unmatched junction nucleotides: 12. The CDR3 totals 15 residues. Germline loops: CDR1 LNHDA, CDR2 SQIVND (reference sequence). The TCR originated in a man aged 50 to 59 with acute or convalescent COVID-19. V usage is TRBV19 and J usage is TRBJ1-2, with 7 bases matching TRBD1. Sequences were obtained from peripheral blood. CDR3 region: CASSYRGRGEDGYTF. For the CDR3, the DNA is TGTGCCAGTAGTTATAGGGGGCGCGGTGAGGATGGCTACACCTTC.